Sequencing of this T cell receptor beta chain was carried out in a study of cytomegalovirus exposure and HLA in healthy donors. Notes on the study in general: Both high specificity and high sensitivity reportedly marked the classifier's diagnosis of cytomegalovirus status. In vitro checks showed that three CMV-associated chains really do target CMV antigens. The majority of TCR sequences were rare, yet some public TCRs appeared in many donors.

CDR3 length: 15 residues. Germline CDR1 is SGHRS and CDR2 is YFSETQ. The V gene end was trimmed by 4 bases and the J gene end by 8 bases; junction bases not matched to a gene: 12. Worth noting for this clone: Antigen specificity is unknown.

Profiling relied on immunoSEQ multiplex PCR, and the TCRdb table lists in-frame clones only, not all of them. The table has about 64,000 clones, around 95% seen once. The V call is TRBV5-1, the J call TRBJ1-2; 9 bases agree with TRBD1. This receptor was taken from a young woman in good health and CMV-seropositive. The sample taken for sequencing was PBMCs. The CDR3 here is CASSPHNRGQWGYTF. The CDR3 DNA sequence: TGCGCCAGCAGCCCCCATAACAGGGGGCAATGGGGCTACACCTTC.